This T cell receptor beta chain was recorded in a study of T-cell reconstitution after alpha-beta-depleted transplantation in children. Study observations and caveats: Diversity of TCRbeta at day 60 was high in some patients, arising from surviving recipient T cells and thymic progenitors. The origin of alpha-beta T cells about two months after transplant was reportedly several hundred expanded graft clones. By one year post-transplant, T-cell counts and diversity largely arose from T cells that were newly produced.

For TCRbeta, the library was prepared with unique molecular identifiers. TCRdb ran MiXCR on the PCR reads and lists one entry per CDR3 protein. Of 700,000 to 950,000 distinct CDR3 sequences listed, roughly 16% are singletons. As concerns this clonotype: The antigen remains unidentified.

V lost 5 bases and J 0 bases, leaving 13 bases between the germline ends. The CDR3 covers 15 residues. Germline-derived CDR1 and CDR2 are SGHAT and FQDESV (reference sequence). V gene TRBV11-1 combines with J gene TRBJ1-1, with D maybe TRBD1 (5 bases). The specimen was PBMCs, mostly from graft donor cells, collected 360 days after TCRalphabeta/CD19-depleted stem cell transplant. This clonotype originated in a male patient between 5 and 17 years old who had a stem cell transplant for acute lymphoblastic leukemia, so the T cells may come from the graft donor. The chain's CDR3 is CASSPQAVMNTEAFF. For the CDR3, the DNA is TGTGCCAGCAGCCCACAGGCGGTCATGAACACTGAAGCTTTCTTT.